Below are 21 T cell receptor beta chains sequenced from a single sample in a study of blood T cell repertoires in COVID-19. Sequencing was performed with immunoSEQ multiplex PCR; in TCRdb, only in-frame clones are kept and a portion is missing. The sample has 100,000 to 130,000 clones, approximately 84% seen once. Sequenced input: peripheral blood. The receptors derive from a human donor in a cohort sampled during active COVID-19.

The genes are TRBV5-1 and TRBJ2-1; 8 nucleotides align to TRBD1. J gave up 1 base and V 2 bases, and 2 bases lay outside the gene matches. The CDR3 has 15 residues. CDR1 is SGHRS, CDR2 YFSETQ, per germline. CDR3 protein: CASSLGTGSYNEQFF. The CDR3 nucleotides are TGCGCCAGCAGCTTAGGGACAGGTTCCTACAATGAGCAGTTCTTC.

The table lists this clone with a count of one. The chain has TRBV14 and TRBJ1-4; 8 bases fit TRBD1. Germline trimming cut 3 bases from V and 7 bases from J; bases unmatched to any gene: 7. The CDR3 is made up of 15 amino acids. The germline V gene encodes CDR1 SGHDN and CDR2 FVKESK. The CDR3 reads CASSHRTGIGEKLFF. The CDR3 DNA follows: TGTGCCAGCAGCCACCGGACAGGGATAGGTGAAAAACTGTTTTTT.

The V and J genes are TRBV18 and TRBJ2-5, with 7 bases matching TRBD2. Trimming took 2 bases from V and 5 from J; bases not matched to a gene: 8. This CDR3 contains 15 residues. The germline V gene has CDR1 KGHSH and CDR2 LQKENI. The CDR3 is CASSPLGGSLETQYF. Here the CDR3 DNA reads TGTGCCAGCTCACCATTAGGCGGGAGCCTCGAGACCCAGTACTTC.

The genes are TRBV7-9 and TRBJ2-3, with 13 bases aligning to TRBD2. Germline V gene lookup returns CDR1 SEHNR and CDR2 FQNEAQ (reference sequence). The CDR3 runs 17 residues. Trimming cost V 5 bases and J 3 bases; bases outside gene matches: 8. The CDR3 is CASSPRGTSGTTDTQYF. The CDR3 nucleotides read TGTGCCAGCAGCCCCCGAGGGACTAGCGGGACAACAGATACGCAGTATTTT.

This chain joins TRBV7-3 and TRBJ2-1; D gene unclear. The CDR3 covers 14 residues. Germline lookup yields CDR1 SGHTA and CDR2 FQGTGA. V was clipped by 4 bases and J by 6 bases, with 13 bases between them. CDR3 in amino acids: CASSSQPSVNEQFF. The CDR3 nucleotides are TGTGCCAGCAGCTCCCAGCCCAGCGTCAATGAGCAGTTCTTC. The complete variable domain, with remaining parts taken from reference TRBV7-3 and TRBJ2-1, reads GAGVSQTPSNKVTEKGKYVELRCDPISGHTALYWYRQSLGQGPEFLIYFQGTGAADDSGLPNDRFFAVRPEGSVSTLKIQRTERGDSAVYLCASSSQPSVNEQFFGPGTRLTVL.

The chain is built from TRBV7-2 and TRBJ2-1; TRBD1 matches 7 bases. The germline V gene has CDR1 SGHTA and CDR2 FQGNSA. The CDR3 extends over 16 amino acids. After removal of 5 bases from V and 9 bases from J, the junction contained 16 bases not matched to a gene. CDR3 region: CASSPSEGAGVSEQFF. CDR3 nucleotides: TGTGCCAGCAGCCCCTCTGAGGGGGCCGGCGTGAGTGAGCAGTTCTTC.

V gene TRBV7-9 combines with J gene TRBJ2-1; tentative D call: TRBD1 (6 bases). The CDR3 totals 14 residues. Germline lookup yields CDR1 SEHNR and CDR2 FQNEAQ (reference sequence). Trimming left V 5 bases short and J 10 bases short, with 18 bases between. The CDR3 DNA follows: TGTGCCAGCAGCCCCGGTTGGGGGCATATAGAGCAGTTCTTC. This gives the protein CASSPGWGHIEQFF.

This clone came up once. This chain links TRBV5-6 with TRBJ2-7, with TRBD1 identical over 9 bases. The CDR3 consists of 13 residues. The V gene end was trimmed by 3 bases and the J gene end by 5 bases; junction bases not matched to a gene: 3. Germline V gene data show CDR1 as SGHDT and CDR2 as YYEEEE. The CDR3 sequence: CASSSGTGNEQYV. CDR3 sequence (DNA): TGTGCCAGCAGCTCCGGGACAGGGAACGAGCAGTACGTC.

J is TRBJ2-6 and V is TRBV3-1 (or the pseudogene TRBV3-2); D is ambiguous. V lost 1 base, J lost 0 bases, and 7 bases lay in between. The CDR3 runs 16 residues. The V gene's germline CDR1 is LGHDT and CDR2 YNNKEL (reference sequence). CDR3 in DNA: TGTGCCAGCAGCCAAGGGAGATACTCTGGGGCCAACGTCCTGACTTTC. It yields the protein CASSQGRYSGANVLTF.

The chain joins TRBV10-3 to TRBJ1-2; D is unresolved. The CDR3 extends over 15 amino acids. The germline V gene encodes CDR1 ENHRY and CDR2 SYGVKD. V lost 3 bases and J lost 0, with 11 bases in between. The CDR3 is CAISDQHPPNYGYTF. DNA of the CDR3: TGTGCCATCAGTGACCAACATCCCCCTAACTATGGCTACACCTTC.

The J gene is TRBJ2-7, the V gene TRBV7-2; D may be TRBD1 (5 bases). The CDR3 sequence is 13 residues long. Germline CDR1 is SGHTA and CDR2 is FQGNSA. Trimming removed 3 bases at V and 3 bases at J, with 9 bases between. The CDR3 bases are TGTGCCAGCAGCTTCCAGCAGGGCTACGAGCAGTACTTC. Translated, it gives CASSFQQGYEQYF.

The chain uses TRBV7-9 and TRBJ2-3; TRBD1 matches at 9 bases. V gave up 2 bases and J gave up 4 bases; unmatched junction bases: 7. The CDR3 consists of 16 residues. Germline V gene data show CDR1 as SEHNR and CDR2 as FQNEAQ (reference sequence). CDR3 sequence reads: CASSLIGQGFPDTQYF. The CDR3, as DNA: TGTGCCAGCAGCTTAATCGGACAGGGGTTTCCAGATACGCAGTATTTT.

CDR3 amino acids: CASSLDLGSYGYTF. In nucleotides, the CDR3 is TGTGCCAGCAGCTTAGACCTAGGGAGCTATGGCTACACCTTC. The chain recombines TRBV7-9 with TRBJ1-2; no definite D call. Germline values: CDR1 SEHNR, CDR2 FQNEAQ (reference sequence). The CDR3 totals 14 residues. V lost 1 base to trimming and J lost 4 bases, with 10 bases between them. Looking up the rest from reference TRBV7-9 and TRBJ1-2 gives the full variable domain: DTGVSQNPRHKITKRGQNVTFRCDPISEHNRLYWYRQTLGQGPEFLTYFQNEAQLEKSRLLSDRFSAERPKGSFSTLEIQRTEQGDSAMYLCASSLDLGSYGYTFGSGTRLTVV.

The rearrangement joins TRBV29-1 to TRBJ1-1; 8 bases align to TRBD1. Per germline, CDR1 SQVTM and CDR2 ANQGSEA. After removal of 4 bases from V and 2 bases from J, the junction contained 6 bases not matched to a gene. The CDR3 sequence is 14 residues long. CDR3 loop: CSVGRDRINTEAFF. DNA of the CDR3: TGCAGCGTTGGCAGGGACAGGATTAACACTGAAGCTTTCTTT.

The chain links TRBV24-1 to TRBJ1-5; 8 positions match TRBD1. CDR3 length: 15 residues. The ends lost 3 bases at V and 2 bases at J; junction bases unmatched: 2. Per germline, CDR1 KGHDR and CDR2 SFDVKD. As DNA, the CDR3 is TGTGCCACCAGTGATACAGGGGGAGGCAATCAGCCCCAGCATTTT. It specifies CATSDTGGGNQPQHF.

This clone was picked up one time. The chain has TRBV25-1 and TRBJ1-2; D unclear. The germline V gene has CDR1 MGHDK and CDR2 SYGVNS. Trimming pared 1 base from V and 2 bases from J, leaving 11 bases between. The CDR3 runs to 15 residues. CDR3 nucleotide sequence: TGTGCCAGCAGTGAATTTGGAGCTCCGAACTATGGCTACACCTTC. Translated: CASSEFGAPNYGYTF.

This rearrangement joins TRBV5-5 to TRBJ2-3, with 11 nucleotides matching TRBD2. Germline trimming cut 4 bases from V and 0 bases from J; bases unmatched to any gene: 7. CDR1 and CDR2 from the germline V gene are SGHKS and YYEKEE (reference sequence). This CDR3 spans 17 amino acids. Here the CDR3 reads CASSTGTSGLSTDTQYF. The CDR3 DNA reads TGTGCCAGCAGCACCGGGACTAGCGGTTTGAGCACAGATACGCAGTATTTT.

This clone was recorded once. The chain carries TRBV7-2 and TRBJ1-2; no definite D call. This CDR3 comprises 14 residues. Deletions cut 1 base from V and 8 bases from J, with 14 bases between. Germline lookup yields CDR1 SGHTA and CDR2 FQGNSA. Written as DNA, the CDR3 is TGTGCCAGCAGCTTAGAAGCGGCGGGAAACGGCTACACCTTC. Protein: CASSLEAAGNGYTF.

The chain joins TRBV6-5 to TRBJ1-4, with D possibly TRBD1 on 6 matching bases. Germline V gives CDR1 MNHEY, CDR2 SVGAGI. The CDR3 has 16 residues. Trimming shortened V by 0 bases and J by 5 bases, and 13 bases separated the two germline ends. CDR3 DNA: TGTGCCAGCAGTTACTCCCCGGGGCAGGGGAATGAAAAACTGTTTTTT. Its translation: CASSYSPGQGNEKLFF.

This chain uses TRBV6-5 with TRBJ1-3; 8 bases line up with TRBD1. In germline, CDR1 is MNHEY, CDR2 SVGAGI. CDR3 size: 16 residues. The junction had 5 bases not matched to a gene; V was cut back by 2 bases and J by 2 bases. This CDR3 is CASSYTYRGTGNTIYF. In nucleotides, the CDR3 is TGTGCCAGCAGTTACACATACAGGGGGACTGGAAACACCATATATTTT.

The CDR3 region is CASSLASGTYNEQFF. Here the CDR3 DNA reads TGTGCCAGCAGCTTGGCCAGCGGGACCTACAATGAGCAGTTCTTC. The V and J genes are TRBV5-6 and TRBJ2-1; 7 bases are a match to TRBD2. The CDR3 is 15 residues long. Germline V lookup: CDR1 SGHDT, CDR2 YYEEEE. J lost 2 bases, V lost 0 bases, and 2 bases had no gene match.